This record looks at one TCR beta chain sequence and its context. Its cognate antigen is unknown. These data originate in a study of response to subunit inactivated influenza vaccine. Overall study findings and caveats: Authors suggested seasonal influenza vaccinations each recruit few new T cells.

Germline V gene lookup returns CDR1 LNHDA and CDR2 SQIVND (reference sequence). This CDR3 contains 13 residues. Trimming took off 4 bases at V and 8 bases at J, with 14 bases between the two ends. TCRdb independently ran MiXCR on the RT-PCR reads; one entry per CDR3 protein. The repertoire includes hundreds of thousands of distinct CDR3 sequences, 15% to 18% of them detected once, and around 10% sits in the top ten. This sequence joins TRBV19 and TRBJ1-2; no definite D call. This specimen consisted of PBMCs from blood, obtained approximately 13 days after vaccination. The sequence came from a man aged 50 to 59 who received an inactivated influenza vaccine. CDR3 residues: CASSNGRGLGYTF. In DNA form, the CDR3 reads TGTGCCAGTAGTAATGGCAGAGGCTTGGGCTACACCTTC.